This TCR beta chain originates from a study of spatial heterogeneity in lung cancer. For the study at large: Raw-read counts averaged over ten per unique TCR and UMI combination. General study results and limits: Expanded intratumoral alpha and beta TCR counts tracked tumor mutation counts. Coverage was estimated at roughly 6.5% of tumor T cells for alpha chains and approximately 13% for beta chains.

In the library, each TCR cDNA molecule bore its own unique molecular identifier. TCRdb fed the 5' RACE reads into MiXCR, producing one record per CDR3 protein. The sample contains over 25,000 distinct CDR3 sequences, more than 5.5% of which appear only once. In its sample, this clonotype was seen many times. Its cognate antigen is unknown. Germline values: CDR1 SGHRS, CDR2 YFSETQ. This CDR3 spans 18 amino acids. V lost 0 bases to trimming and J lost 4 bases; unmatched junction nucleotides: 10. Time point of the sample: sample taken at primary tumor resection. Frozen PBMC, nontumor lung or tumor provided whole RNA, which was sequenced unsorted.

This clonotype was sampled from a male donor with early-stage non-small cell lung cancer. The chain employs TRBV5-1 and TRBJ1-1; 12 bases are a match to TRBD1. Source: lung tumor tissue, taken at surgery. CDR3 region: CASSLGGGTGGLGTEAFF. The CDR3 DNA reads TGCGCCAGCAGCTTGGGCGGCGGGACAGGGGGCCTGGGCACTGAAGCTTTCTTT.